The present T cell receptor (beta chain) was sequenced within a study of T cell responses to AZD1222 COVID-19 vaccine. General study points: Repertoires were sampled only after the peak T cell response. A reported finding is that nearly half of spike-specific TCRs target unmutated variant regions. Increases in Spike-specific TCR breadth and depth were seen after two AZD1222 doses. Among vaccine-associated CD4 TCRs, coverage spanned spike, with dominance at 160-218 and 743-854.

In the case of this clone: Antigen specificity is unknown.

Measured with immunoSEQ multiplex PCR; TCRdb has only the in-frame clones, and not every one. The sample lists approximately 150,000 clones; around 91% were seen once. Germline V lookup: CDR1 LGHNA, CDR2 YSLEER. This CDR3 region has 13 residues. V lost 8 bases to trimming and J lost 8 bases, with 13 bases between them. The clonotype comes from an adult who received the AZD1222 COVID-19 vaccine. The source material was peripheral blood, sampled 28 days after the second AZD1222 dose. V usage is TRBV4-3 and J usage is TRBJ1-6; unclear D gene. DNA for the CDR3: TGCGCCAGCGGACGGCGCCAGGATTCACCCCTCCACTTT. The encoded protein is CASGRRQDSPLHF.